Listed below are T cell receptor beta chains from one sample, sequenced in a study of cytotoxic CD8 clonotypes in ibrutinib-treated CLL. Profiled with immunoSEQ multiplex PCR; TCRdb holds only in-frame clones, not every one. The profile shows some 85,000 clones, around 77% of them singletons. The specimen was PBMCs, collected after 24 months of ibrutinib treatment. These receptors all stem from a human donor with chronic lymphocytic leukemia. Both conserved end residues are part of each CDR3. A D gene is named only where the DNA matches it firmly. The size entry is marked missing in some rows and otherwise reads once, few, many or a size class.

D: TRBD2; V: TRBV2; size: NA; J: TRBJ2-1; CDR3: CASRLAGRANEQFF; DNA: TGTGCCAGCAGATTAGCGGGCCGGGCGAATGAGCAGTTCTTC
D: NA; V: TRBV9; size: NA; J: TRBJ2-1; CDR3: CASSAIGGSYNEQFF; DNA: TGTGCCAGCAGCGCAATAGGGGGATCCTACAATGAGCAGTTCTTC
D: TRBD1; V: TRBV19; size: NA; J: TRBJ1-5; CDR3: CASSTPGDRVDQPQHF; DNA: TGTGCCAGTAGTACGCCCGGGGACAGGGTCGATCAGCCCCAGCATTTT
D: NA; V: TRBV18; size: NA; J: TRBJ1-2; CDR3: CASSPDDQGYGYTF; DNA: TGTGCCAGCTCACCTGACGACCAAGGCTATGGCTACACCTTC
D: NA; V: TRBV15; size: NA; J: TRBJ2-5; CDR3: CATSRLQGGETQYF; DNA: TGTGCCACCAGCAGATTACAGGGTGGGGAGACCCAGTACTTC
D: NA; V: TRBV5-1; size: NA; J: TRBJ2-4; CDR3: CASSLYGSDPQYF; DNA: TGCGCCAGCAGCTTGTATGGGTCAGACCCCCAGTACTTC
D: TRBD1; V: TRBV19; size: few; J: TRBJ2-7; CDR3: CASSIRTGGGGTTYEQYF; DNA: TGTGCCAGTAGTATCCGGACAGGGGGCGGCGGTACGACCTACGAGCAGTACTTC
D: TRBD2; V: TRBV7-3; size: NA; J: TRBJ2-1; CDR3: CASRASGGYNEQFF; DNA: TGTGCCAGCAGGGCCTCGGGGGGCTACAATGAGCAGTTCTTC
D: NA; V: TRBV6-4; size: NA; J: TRBJ1-1; CDR3: CASSDGGNWNTEAFF; DNA: TGTGCCAGCAGTGACGGGGGTAATTGGAACACTGAAGCTTTCTTT
D: NA; V: TRBV18; size: NA; J: TRBJ2-7; CDR3: CASSPNKSGHSYEQYF; DNA: TGTGCCAGCTCACCAAATAAATCGGGCCACTCCTACGAGCAGTACTTC
D: TRBD1; V: TRBV10-2; size: NA; J: TRBJ2-2; CDR3: CASNPGQGRHGELFF; DNA: TGCGCCAGCAATCCGGGACAGGGGAGGCACGGGGAGCTGTTTTTT
D: TRBD1; V: TRBV11-1; size: many; J: TRBJ1-1; CDR3: CASSHYQGTGIMNTEAFF; DNA: TGTGCCAGCAGCCACTATCAAGGGACAGGCATTATGAACACTGAAGCTTTCTTT
D: NA; V: TRBV28; size: NA; J: TRBJ1-5; CDR3: CASSPLPHGTNQPQHF; DNA: TGTGCCAGCAGTCCCCTCCCCCATGGGACGAATCAGCCCCAGCATTTT
D: NA; V: TRBV5-1; size: NA; J: TRBJ1-1; CDR3: CASSPPYGGKDTEAFF; DNA: TGCGCCAGCAGCCCCCCGTACGGGGGAAAGGACACTGAAGCTTTCTTT
D: TRBD2; V: TRBV9; size: NA; J: TRBJ2-3; CDR3: CASSVGPSGTIRTDTQYF; DNA: TGTGCCAGCAGCGTAGGGCCTAGCGGGACGATCCGCACAGATACGCAGTATTTT
D: NA; V: TRBV2; size: few; J: TRBJ1-5; CDR3: CASSPSRGNQPQHF; DNA: TGTGCCAGCAGCCCCTCCAGAGGTAATCAGCCCCAGCATTTT
D: TRBD1; V: TRBV19; size: NA; J: TRBJ2-7; CDR3: CASSPQGAYEQYF; DNA: TGTGCCAGTAGTCCCCAGGGGGCCTACGAGCAGTACTTC
D: TRBD1; V: TRBV6-1; size: NA; J: TRBJ1-5; CDR3: CASSEGTGVSNQPQHF; DNA: TGTGCCAGCAGTGAAGGGACAGGGGTTAGCAATCAGCCCCAGCATTTT
D: TRBD2; V: TRBV2; size: many; J: TRBJ2-1; CDR3: CAWAGGRSTEQFF; DNA: TGTGCCTGGGCGGGGGGGCGTTCCACTGAGCAGTTCTTC
D: NA; V: TRBV29-1; size: NA; J: TRBJ1-2; CDR3: CSAAPQGNWLSGGYTF; DNA: TGCAGCGCCGCTCCCCAGGGGAATTGGTTGTCGGGCGGCTACACCTTC
D: TRBD2; V: TRBV7-2; size: NA; J: TRBJ2-1; CDR3: CASSHSGKGTYNEQFF; DNA: TGTGCCAGCAGCCATAGCGGGAAGGGAACCTACAATGAGCAGTTCTTC
D: TRBD2; V: TRBV19; size: NA; J: TRBJ2-1; CDR3: CASSKAGTTKVEFF; DNA: TGTGCCAGTAGTAAAGCCGGGACTACGAAAGTTGAGTTCTTC
D: NA; V: TRBV6-6; size: NA; J: TRBJ2-7; CDR3: CASRSPGRTYEQYF; DNA: TGTGCCAGCAGATCTCCGGGACGGACCTACGAGCAGTACTTC
D: TRBD2; V: TRBV10-3; size: NA; J: TRBJ2-7; CDR3: CAISGTSGRSGHEQYF; DNA: TGTGCCATCAGTGGTACTAGCGGGAGGTCAGGCCACGAGCAGTACTTC
D: NA; V: TRBV14; size: NA; J: TRBJ1-2; CDR3: CASARNGYGYTF; DNA: TGTGCCAGCGCCCGGAACGGCTATGGCTACACCTTC
D: NA; V: TRBV19; size: few; J: TRBJ1-5; CDR3: CASSRRDINQPQHF; DNA: TGTGCCAGTAGTCGGAGGGATATCAATCAGCCCCAGCATTTT
D: NA; V: TRBV5-4; size: NA; J: TRBJ1-4; CDR3: CASSLWSATNEKLFF; DNA: TGTGCCAGCAGCTTGTGGTCTGCAACTAATGAAAAACTGTTTTTT
D: NA; V: TRBV18; size: NA; J: TRBJ2-2; CDR3: CASSPGRGENTGELFF; DNA: TGTGCCAGCTCACCAGGGCGAGGGGAGAACACCGGGGAGCTGTTTTTT
D: TRBD1; V: TRBV7-9; size: NA; J: TRBJ2-4; CDR3: CASSPQGAMAKNIQYF; DNA: TGTGCCAGCAGCCCTCAGGGGGCGATGGCCAAAAACATTCAGTACTTC
D: NA; V: TRBV7-3; size: NA; J: TRBJ2-7; CDR3: CASSLNRRVSEQYF; DNA: TGTGCCAGCAGCTTAAATAGGCGGGTATCGGAGCAGTACTTC
D: NA; V: TRBV5-3; size: NA; J: TRBJ1-5; CDR3: CASSFPGGPQHF; DNA: TGTGCCAGCAGCTTCCCGGGAGGGCCCCAGCATTTT
D: NA; V: TRBV5-6; size: NA; J: TRBJ2-7; CDR3: CASGRRATYEQYF; DNA: TGTGCCAGCGGGCGGAGGGCAACCTACGAGCAGTACTTC
D: NA; V: TRBV5-1; size: NA; J: TRBJ2-5; CDR3: CASSTGRETQYF; DNA: TGCGCCAGCAGCACGGGGCGGGAGACCCAGTACTTC
D: NA; V: TRBV20-1; size: NA; J: TRBJ1-1; CDR3: CRGHMNTEAFF; DNA: TGCAGGGGACACATGAACACTGAAGCTTTCTTT
D: NA; V: TRBV5-5; size: once; J: TRBJ2-3; CDR3: CASSSPLAGASGDTQYF; DNA: TGTGCCAGCAGCTCTCCTTTGGCGGGGGCCTCGGGCGATACGCAGTATTTT
D: NA; V: TRBV29-1; size: NA; J: TRBJ2-7; CDR3: CSVETDLGKQYF; DNA: TGCAGCGTTGAAACGGATCTCGGGAAGCAGTACTTC
D: NA; V: TRBV19; size: NA; J: TRBJ2-1; CDR3: CASSTQFTGNEQFF; DNA: TGTGCCAGTAGTACCCAATTTACGGGAAATGAGCAGTTCTTC
D: TRBD2; V: TRBV7-6; size: once; J: TRBJ2-1; CDR3: CASSSGTSGISNEQFF; DNA: TGTGCCAGCAGCTCCGGGACTAGCGGGATAAGTAATGAGCAGTTCTTC
D: TRBD1; V: TRBV5-1; size: NA; J: TRBJ1-2; CDR3: CASSFGTGGTYGYTF; DNA: TGCGCCAGCAGCTTCGGGACAGGCGGGACCTATGGCTACACCTTC
D: NA; V: TRBV28; size: NA; J: TRBJ1-2; CDR3: CASSTHPYGYTF; DNA: TGTGCCAGCAGTACCCACCCTTATGGCTACACCTTC
D: NA; V: TRBV30; size: few; J: TRBJ2-3; CDR3: CAWSVRWGRESDTQYF; DNA: TGTGCCTGGAGTGTCCGTTGGGGGCGGGAGTCGGATACGCAGTATTTT
D: TRBD1; V: TRBV5-6; size: NA; J: TRBJ2-5; CDR3: CASSPGQRKPLTETQYF; DNA: TGTGCCAGCAGCCCGGGACAGAGAAAACCCTTGACGGAGACCCAGTACTTC
D: TRBD2; V: TRBV19; size: NA; J: TRBJ2-1; CDR3: CASIGATSGFGEQFF; DNA: TGTGCCAGTATAGGGGCTACTAGCGGGTTTGGTGAGCAGTTCTTC
D: TRBD1; V: TRBV7-2; size: NA; J: TRBJ2-3; CDR3: CASKRQGAPDTQYF; DNA: TGTGCCAGCAAACGACAGGGGGCTCCAGATACGCAGTATTTT
D: TRBD1; V: TRBV29-1; size: NA; J: TRBJ1-5; CDR3: CSVGGGGNQPQHF; DNA: TGCAGCGTTGGAGGGGGCGGCAATCAGCCCCAGCATTTT
D: NA; V: TRBV9; size: NA; J: TRBJ2-1; CDR3: CASSVVAELNREQFF; DNA: TGTGCCAGCAGCGTAGTAGCCGAATTGAATCGCGAGCAGTTCTTC
D: TRBD1; V: TRBV30; size: NA; J: TRBJ2-7; CDR3: CAWRPGQGIYEQYF; DNA: TGTGCCTGGAGGCCGGGACAGGGTATCTACGAGCAGTACTTC
D: NA; V: TRBV11-3; size: NA; J: TRBJ2-1; CDR3: CASSLGGGWGSNEQFF; DNA: TGTGCCAGCAGCTTAGGTGGAGGTTGGGGTAGCAATGAGCAGTTCTTC
D: TRBD1; V: TRBV5-6; size: NA; J: TRBJ1-6; CDR3: CASSYRDRDNSPLHF; DNA: TGTGCCAGCAGCTACCGGGACAGGGACAATTCACCCCTCCACTTT
D: NA; V: TRBV5-1; size: NA; J: TRBJ1-2; CDR3: CASSLGQLYGYTF; DNA: TGCGCCAGCAGCTTGGGACAGTTATACGGCTACACCTTC
D: NA; V: TRBV11-2; size: few; J: TRBJ1-5; CDR3: CASSFGQTNQPQHF; DNA: TGTGCCAGCAGCTTTGGACAGACCAATCAGCCCCAGCATTTT
D: NA; V: TRBV5-1; size: NA; J: TRBJ2-3; CDR3: CASSLFGTGRTDTQYF; DNA: TGCGCCAGCAGCTTGTTCGGGACCGGCCGCACAGATACGCAGTATTTT
D: TRBD1; V: TRBV28; size: NA; J: TRBJ2-7; CDR3: CASSLSRTGRLSYEQYF; DNA: TGTGCCAGCAGTTTATCAAGGACAGGCCGACTGTCCTACGAGCAGTACTTC
D: TRBD1; V: TRBV6-6; size: NA; J: TRBJ1-4; CDR3: CASRGTGDEKLFF; DNA: TGTGCCAGCAGGGGGACAGGGGATGAAAAACTGTTTTTT
D: NA; V: TRBV30; size: NA; J: TRBJ1-1; CDR3: CAWSYGRTFF; DNA: TGTGCCTGGAGTTATGGTAGGACTTTCTTT
D: NA; V: TRBV11-2; size: NA; J: TRBJ2-1; CDR3: CASRTRDSNEQFF; DNA: TGTGCCAGCAGAACCCGGGACTCCAATGAGCAGTTCTTC
D: NA; V: TRBV28; size: NA; J: TRBJ2-3; CDR3: CASSFRSSTDTQYF; DNA: TGTGCCAGCAGTTTTAGGTCCTCCACAGATACGCAGTATTTT